A selection of T cell receptor beta chains follows, all from one sample in a study of cytomegalovirus exposure and HLA in healthy donors. Generated by immunoSEQ multiplex PCR, the TCRdb table keeps only in-frame clones and is missing some. The sample contains about 120,000 clones, around 10% of which appear only once. Sample: PBMCs. These receptors originate from a man between 25 and 39 years old in good health and CMV-seronegative. Both conserved end residues are part of each CDR3. The D gene is left open where the match is weak. Only some rows state a clone size, as once, few, many or a class for expanded clones.

V gene	J gene	D gene	clone size	CDR3 protein	CDR3 DNA
TRBV5-4	TRBJ1-2	NA	few	CASSLDSKTYGYTF	TGTGCCAGCAGCTTGGACAGTAAGACCTATGGCTACACCTTC
TRBV7-8	TRBJ1-6	TRBD1	NA	CASSPGDRLNSPLHF	TGTGCCAGCAGCCCCGGGGACAGGCTAAATTCACCCCTCCACTTT
TRBV27	TRBJ1-4	NA	NA	CASGARQTWDEKLFF	TGTGCCAGCGGTGCGAGACAGACGTGGGATGAAAAACTGTTTTTT
TRBV11-3	TRBJ2-3	NA	few	CASSLGPGQSTDTQYF	TGTGCCAGCAGCTTAGGCCCCGGACAGTCCACAGATACGCAGTATTTT
TRBV4-3	TRBJ2-3	NA	NA	CASSPGVRTDTQYF	TGCGCCAGCAGCCCCGGGGTACGCACAGATACGCAGTATTTT
TRBV14	TRBJ1-3	TRBD1	NA	CASSQDDRVNTIYF	TGTGCCAGCAGCCAAGATGACAGGGTTAACACCATATATTTT
TRBV6-1	TRBJ1-1	NA	few	CASSLRVDTEAFF	TGTGCCAGCAGTCTCCGGGTGGACACTGAAGCTTTCTTT
TRBV5-1	TRBJ2-7	TRBD1	few	CASSSGQGAYEQYF	TGCGCCAGCAGCTCGGGACAGGGGGCCTACGAGCAGTACTTC
TRBV10-1	TRBJ2-5	TRBD1	few	CASSDRTGRQGTQYF	TGCGCCAGCAGTGATAGGACAGGGCGACAAGGGACCCAGTACTTC
TRBV11-2	TRBJ2-7	TRBD2	NA	CASSLASGDLREQYF	TGTGCCAGCAGCTTAGCTAGCGGGGATCTGAGGGAGCAGTACTTC
TRBV27	TRBJ1-4	TRBD1	NA	CASGGHRGPSEKLFF	TGTGCCAGCGGGGGTCACAGGGGTCCGTCGGAAAAACTGTTTTTT